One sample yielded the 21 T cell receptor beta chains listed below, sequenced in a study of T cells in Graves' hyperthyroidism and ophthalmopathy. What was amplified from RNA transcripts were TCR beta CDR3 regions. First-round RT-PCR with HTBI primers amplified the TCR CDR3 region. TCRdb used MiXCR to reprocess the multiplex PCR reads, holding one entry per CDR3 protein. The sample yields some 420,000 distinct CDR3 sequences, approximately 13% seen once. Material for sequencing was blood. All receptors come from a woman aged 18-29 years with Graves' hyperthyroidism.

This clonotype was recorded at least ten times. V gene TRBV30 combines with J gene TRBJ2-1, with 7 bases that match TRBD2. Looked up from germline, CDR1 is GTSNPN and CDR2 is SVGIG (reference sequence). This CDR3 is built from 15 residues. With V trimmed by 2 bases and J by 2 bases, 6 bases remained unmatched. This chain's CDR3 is CAWSQGREAYNEQFF. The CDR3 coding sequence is TGTGCCTGGAGTCAGGGACGGGAGGCCTACAATGAGCAGTTCTTC.

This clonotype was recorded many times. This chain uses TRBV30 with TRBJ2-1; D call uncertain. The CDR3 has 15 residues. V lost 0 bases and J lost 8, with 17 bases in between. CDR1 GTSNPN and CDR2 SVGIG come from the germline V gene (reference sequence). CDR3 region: CAWSVLATGADEQFF. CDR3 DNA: TGTGCCTGGAGTGTCCTTGCTACCGGAGCCGATGAGCAGTTCTTC.

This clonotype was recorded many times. The CDR3: CASSLTSGTTDNEQFF. The CDR3 nucleotides read TGTGCCAGCAGCTTAACTTCTGGGACTACAGACAATGAGCAGTTCTTC. The chain employs TRBV7-2 and TRBJ2-1; TRBD2 agrees at 7 bases. The ends lost 2 bases at V and 5 bases at J; junction bases unmatched: 9. Germline assignment: CDR1 SGHTA and CDR2 FQGNSA. The CDR3 is made up of 16 amino acids.

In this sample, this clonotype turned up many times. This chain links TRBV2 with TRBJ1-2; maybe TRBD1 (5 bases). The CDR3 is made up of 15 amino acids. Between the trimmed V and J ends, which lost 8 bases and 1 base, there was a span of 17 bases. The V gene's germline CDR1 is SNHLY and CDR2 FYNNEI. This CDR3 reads CASLARGGVNYGYTF. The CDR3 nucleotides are TGTGCCAGCCTAGCGAGGGGAGGGGTTAACTATGGCTACACCTTC.

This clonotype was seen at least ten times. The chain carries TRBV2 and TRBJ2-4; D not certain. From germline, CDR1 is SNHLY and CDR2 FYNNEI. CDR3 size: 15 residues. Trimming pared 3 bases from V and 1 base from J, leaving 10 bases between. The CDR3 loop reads CASSDDALAKNIQYF. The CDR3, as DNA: TGTGCCAGCAGTGACGATGCTCTGGCCAAAAACATTCAGTACTTC.

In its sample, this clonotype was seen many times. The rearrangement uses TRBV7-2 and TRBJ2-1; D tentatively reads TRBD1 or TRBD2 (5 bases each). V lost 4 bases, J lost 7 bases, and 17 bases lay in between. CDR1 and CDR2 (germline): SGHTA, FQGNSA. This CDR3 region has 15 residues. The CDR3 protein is CASSSQGLRGNEQFF. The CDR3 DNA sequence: TGTGCCAGCAGCTCCCAGGGCCTCCGAGGGAATGAGCAGTTCTTC.

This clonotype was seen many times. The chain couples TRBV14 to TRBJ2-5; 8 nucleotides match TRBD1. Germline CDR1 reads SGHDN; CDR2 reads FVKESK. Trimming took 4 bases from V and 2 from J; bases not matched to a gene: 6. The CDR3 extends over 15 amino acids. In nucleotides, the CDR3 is TGTGCCAGCAGCCGGACACAGGGGGGTCAAGAGACCCAGTACTTC. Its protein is CASSRTQGGQETQYF.

The CDR3 sequence: CASSVSPRAEDTQYF. CDR3 nucleotides: TGTGCCAGCAGCGTTTCCCCTAGGGCCGAAGATACGCAGTATTTT. The gene calls are TRBV9 and TRBJ2-3; no reliable D call. CDR3 length equals 15 residues. V dropped 2 bases and J dropped 5 bases, with 15 bases sitting between them. CDR1 is SGDLS and CDR2 is YYNGEE in the germline V gene.

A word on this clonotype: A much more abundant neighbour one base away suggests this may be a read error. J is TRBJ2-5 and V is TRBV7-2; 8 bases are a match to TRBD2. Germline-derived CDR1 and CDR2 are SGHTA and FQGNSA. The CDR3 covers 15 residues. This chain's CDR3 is CASSPRTSQQETRYF. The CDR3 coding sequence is TGTGCCAGCAGCCCACGGACTAGCCAACAAGAGACCCGGTACTTC.

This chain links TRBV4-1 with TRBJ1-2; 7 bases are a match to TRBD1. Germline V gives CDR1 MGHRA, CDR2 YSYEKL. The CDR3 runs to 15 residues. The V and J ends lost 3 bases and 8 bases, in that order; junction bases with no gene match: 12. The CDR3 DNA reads TGCGCCAGCAGCCAGCCTATTACAGGGGTGCGGGGCTACACCTTC. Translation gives CASSQPITGVRGYTF.

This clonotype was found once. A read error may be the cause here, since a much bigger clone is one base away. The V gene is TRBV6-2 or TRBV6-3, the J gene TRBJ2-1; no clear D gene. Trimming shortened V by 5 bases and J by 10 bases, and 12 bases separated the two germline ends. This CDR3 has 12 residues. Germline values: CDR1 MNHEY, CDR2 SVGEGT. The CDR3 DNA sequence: TGTGCCAGCAGTGCGTATACCGGGGAGCAGTTCTTC. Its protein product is CASSAYTGEQFF.

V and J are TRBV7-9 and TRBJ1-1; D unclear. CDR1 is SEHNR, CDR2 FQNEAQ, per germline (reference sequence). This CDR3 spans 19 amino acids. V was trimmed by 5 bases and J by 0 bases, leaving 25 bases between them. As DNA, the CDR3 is TGTGCCAGCAGCCCCCAGGTTGGGCGGAACCCAGAAATGAACACTGAAGCTTTCTTT. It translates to CASSPQVGRNPEMNTEAFF.

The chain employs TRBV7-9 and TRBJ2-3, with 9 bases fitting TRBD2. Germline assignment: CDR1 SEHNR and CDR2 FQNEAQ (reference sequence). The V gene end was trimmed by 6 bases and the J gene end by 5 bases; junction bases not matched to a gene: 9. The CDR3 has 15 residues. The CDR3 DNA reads TGTGCCAGCAGTGAAAGCGGGAGGATGGGAGATACGCAGTATTTT. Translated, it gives CASSESGRMGDTQYF.

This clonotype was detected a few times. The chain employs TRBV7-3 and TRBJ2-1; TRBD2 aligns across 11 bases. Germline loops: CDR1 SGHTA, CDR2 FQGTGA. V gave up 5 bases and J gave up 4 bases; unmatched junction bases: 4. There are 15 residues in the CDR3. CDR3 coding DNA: TGTGCCAGCAGCCAGGGACTAGCGGAGTACAATGAGCAGTTCTTC. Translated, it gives CASSQGLAEYNEQFF.

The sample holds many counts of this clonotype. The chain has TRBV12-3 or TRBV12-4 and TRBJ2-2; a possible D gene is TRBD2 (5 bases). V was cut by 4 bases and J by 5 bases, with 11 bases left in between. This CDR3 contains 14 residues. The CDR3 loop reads CASSWGERTGELFF. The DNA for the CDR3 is TGTGCCAGCAGTTGGGGAGAGAGGACCGGGGAGCTGTTTTTT.

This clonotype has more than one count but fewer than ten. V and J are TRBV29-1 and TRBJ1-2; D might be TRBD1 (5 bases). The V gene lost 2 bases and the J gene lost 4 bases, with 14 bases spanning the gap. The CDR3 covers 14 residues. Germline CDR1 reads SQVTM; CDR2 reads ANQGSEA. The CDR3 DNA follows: TGCAGCGTTGAAAAGAAGGGGTTCGGCTATGGCTACACCTTC. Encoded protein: CSVEKKGFGYGYTF.

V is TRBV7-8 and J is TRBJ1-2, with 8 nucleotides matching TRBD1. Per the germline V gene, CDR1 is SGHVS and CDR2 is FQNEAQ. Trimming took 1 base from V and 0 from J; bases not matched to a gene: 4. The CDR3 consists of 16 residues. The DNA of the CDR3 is TGTGCCAGCAGCTTAGTCCGACAGGGGTCTAACTATGGCTACACCTTC. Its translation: CASSLVRQGSNYGYTF.

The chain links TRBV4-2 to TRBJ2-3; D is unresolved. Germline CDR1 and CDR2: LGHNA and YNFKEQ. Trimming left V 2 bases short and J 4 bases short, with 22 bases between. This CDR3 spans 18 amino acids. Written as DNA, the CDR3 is TGTGCCAGCAGCCAATTGGGATCGTCCAGGACCAAATCAGATACGCAGTATTTT. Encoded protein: CASSQLGSSRTKSDTQYF.

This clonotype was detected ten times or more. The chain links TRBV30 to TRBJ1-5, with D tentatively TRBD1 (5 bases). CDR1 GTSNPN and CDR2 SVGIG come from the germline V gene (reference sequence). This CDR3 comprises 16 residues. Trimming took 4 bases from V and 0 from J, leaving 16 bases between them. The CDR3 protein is CAWNPGSFDSNQPQHF. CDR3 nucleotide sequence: TGTGCCTGGAACCCAGGGAGTTTTGATAGCAATCAGCCCCAGCATTTT.

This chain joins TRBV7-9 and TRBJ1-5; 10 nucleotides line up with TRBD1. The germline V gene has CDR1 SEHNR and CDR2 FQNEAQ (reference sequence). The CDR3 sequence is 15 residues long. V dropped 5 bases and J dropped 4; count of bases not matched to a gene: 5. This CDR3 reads CASSVGTGVNQPQHF. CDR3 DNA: TGTGCCAGCAGCGTAGGGACAGGGGTTAATCAGCCCCAGCATTTT. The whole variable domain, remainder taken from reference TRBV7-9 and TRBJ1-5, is DTGVSQNPRHKITKRGQNVTFRCDPISEHNRLYWYRQTLGQGPEFLTYFQNEAQLEKSRLLSDRFSAERPKGSFSTLEIQRTEQGDSAMYLCASSVGTGVNQPQHFGDGTRLSIL.

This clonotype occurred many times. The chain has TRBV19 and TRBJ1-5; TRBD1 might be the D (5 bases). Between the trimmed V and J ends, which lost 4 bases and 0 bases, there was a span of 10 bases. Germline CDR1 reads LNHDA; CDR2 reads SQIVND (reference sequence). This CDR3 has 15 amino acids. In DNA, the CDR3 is TGTGCCAGTAGTACCGTGACAGATAGCAATCAGCCCCAGCATTTT. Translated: CASSTVTDSNQPQHF.